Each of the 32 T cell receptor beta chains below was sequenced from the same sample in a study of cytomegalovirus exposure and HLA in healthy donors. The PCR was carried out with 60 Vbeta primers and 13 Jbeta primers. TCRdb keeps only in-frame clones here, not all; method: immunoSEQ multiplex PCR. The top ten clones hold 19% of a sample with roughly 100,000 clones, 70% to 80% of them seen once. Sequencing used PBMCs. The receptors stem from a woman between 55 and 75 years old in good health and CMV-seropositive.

The CDR3 bases are TGTGCCAGCAGCTTGGGTGCGGGGAACACTGAAGCTTTCTTT. Its translation: CASSLGAGNTEAFF. The chain recombines TRBV5-4 with TRBJ1-1; D is unclear. The germline V gene has CDR1 SGHNT and CDR2 YYREEE (reference sequence). The CDR3 has 14 amino acids. V lost 0 bases and J lost 1, with 7 bases in between. Full variable domain (outside the CDR3, taken from reference TRBV5-4 and TRBJ1-1): ETGVTQSPTHLIKTRGQQVTLRCSSQSGHNTVSWYQQALGQGPQFIFQYYREEENGRGNFPPRFSGLQFPNYSSELNVNALELDDSALYLCASSLGAGNTEAFFGQGTRLTVV.

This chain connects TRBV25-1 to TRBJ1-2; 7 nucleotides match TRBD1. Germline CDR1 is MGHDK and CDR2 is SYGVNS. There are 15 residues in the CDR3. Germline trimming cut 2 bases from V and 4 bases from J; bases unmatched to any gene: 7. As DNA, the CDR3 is TGTGCCAGCAGTGAAGTCCTAGGGGGCAGCTATGGCTACACCTTC. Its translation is CASSEVLGGSYGYTF.

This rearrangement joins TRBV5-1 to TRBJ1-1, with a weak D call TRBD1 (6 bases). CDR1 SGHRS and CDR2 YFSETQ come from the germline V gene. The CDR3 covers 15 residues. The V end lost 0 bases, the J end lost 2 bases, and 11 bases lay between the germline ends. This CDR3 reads CASSLDGQPNTEAFF. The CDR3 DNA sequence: TGCGCCAGCAGCTTGGACGGACAGCCCAACACTGAAGCTTTCTTT.

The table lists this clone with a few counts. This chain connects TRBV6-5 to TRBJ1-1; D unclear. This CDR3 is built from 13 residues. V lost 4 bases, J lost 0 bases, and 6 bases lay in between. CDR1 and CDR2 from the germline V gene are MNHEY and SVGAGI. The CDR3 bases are TGTGCCAGCAGTTCGGCGGTGAACACTGAAGCTTTCTTT. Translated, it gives CASSSAVNTEAFF.

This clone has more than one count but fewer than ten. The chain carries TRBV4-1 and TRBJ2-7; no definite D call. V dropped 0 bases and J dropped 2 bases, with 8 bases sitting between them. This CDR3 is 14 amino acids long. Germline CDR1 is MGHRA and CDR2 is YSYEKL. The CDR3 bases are TGCGCCAGCAGCCAAGACTCAGGCGCCTACGAGCAGTACTTC. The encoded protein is CASSQDSGAYEQYF.

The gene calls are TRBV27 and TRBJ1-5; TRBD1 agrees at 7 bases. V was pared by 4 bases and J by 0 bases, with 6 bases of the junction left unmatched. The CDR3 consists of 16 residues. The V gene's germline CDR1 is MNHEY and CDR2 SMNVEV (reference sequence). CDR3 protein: CASSYTGDLSNQPQHF. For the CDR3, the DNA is TGTGCCAGCAGTTATACAGGGGACCTTAGCAATCAGCCCCAGCATTTT.

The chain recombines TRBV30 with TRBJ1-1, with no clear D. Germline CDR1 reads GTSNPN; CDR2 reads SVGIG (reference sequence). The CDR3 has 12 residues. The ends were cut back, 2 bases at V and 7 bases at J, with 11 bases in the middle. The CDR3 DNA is TGTGCCTGGAGTCTCGGAGGAGGTGAAGCTTTCTTT. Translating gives CAWSLGGGEAFF.

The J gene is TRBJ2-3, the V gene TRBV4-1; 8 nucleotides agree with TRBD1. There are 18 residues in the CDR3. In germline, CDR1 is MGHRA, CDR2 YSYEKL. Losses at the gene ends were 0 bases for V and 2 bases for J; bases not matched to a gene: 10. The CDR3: CASSQDVGQGPSTDTQYF. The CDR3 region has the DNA TGCGCCAGCAGCCAAGATGTTGGACAGGGCCCCTCCACAGATACGCAGTATTTT.

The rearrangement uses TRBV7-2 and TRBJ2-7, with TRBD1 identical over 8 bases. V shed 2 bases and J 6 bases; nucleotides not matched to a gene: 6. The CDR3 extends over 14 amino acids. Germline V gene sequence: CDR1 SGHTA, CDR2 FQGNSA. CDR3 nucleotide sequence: TGTGCCAGCAGCTTACTCGGGACAGGCACCGAGCAGTACTTC. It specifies CASSLLGTGTEQYF.

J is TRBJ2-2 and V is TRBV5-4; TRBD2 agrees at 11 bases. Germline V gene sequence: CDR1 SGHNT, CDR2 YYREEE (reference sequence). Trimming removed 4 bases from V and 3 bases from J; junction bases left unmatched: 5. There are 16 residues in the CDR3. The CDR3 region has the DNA TGTGCCAGCAGCGCTGGACTAGCGGGCTACACCGGGGAGCTGTTTTTT. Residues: CASSAGLAGYTGELFF.

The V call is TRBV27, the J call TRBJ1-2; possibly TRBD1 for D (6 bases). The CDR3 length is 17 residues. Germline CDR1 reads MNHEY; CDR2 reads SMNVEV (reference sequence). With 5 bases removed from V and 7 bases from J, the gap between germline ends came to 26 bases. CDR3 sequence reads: CASSRGAWEGSNSGYTF. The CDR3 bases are TGTGCCAGCAGTCGGGGGGCCTGGGAGGGGAGCAATAGTGGCTACACCTTC.

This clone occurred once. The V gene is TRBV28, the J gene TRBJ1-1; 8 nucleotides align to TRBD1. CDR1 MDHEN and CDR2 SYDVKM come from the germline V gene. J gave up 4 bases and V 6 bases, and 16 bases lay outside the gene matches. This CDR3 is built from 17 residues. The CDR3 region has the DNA TGTGCCAGCAGCCCGCTTGTGGGGGGACAGGTCTTCACTGAAGCTTTCTTT. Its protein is CASSPLVGGQVFTEAFF.

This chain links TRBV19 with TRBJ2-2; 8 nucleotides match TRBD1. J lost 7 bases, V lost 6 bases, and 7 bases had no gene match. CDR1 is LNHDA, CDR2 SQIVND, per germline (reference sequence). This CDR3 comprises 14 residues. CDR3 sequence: CASRDQGAGGELFF. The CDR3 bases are TGTGCCAGTAGAGACCAGGGGGCCGGCGGGGAGCTGTTTTTT.

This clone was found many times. This CDR3 reads CASSDSSYEQYF. The CDR3 nucleotides are TGTGCCAGCAGTGACAGTTCCTACGAGCAGTACTTC. The J gene is TRBJ2-7, the V gene TRBV6-1, with D unresolved. The CDR3 loop spans 12 amino acids. Looked up from germline, CDR1 is MNHNS and CDR2 is SASEGT. The germline V and J ends were trimmed by 3 bases and 1 base, with 4 bases remaining between them.

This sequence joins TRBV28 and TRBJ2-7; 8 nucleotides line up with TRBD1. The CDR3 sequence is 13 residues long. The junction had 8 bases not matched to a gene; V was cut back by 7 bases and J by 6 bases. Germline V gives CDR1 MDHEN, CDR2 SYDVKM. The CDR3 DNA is TGTGCCAGCACCTGGACAGGGCAAAGCGAGCAGTACTTC. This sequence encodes CASTWTGQSEQYF.

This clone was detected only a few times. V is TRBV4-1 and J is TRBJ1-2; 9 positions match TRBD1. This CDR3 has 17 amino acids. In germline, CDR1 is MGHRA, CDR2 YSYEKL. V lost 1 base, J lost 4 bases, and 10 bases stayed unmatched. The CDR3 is CASSQVAGTGLPYGYTF. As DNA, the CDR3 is TGCGCCAGCAGCCAAGTGGCCGGGACAGGGCTCCCCTATGGCTACACCTTC.

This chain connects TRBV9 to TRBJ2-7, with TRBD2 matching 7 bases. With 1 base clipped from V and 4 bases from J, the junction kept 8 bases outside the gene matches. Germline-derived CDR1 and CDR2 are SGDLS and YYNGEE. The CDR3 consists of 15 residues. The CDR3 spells CASSVTAGREYEQYF. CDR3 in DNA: TGTGCCAGCAGCGTAACGGCGGGGCGGGAGTACGAGCAGTACTTC.

In DNA, the CDR3 is TGCGCCAGCAGCGGACTGACAGGGGGCGCTGGGGCCAACGTCCTGACTTTC. Translated, it gives CASSGLTGGAGANVLTF. This chain uses TRBV5-1 with TRBJ2-6, with TRBD1 matching over 10 bases. From germline, CDR1 is SGHRS and CDR2 YFSETQ. The CDR3 extends over 17 amino acids. The trim removed 4 bases at V and 2 bases at J, leaving 6 bases unmatched.

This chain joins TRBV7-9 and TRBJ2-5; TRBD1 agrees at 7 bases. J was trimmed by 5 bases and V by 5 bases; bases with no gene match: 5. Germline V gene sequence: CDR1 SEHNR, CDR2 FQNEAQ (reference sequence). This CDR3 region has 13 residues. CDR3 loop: CASSPGTVETQYF. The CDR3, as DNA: TGTGCCAGCAGCCCCGGGACAGTGGAGACCCAGTACTTC.

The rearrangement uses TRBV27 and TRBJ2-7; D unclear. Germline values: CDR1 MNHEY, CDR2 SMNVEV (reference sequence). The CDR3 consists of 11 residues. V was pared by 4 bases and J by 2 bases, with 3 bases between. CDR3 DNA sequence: TGTGCCAGCAGTTCAACCTACGAGCAGTACTTC. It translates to CASSSTYEQYF.

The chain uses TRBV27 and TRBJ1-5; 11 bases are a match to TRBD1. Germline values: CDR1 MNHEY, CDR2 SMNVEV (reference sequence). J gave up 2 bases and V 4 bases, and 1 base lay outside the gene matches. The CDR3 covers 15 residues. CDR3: CASSWGQGGNQPQHF. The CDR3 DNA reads TGTGCCAGCAGTTGGGGACAGGGGGGCAATCAGCCCCAGCATTTT.

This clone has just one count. The DNA for the CDR3 is TGTGCCAGCAGCTTATGGGGGACAGGGCAAATCGGCGGGGAGCTGTTTTTT. Translating gives CASSLWGTGQIGGELFF. This sequence joins TRBV7-3 and TRBJ2-2, with 9 bases fitting TRBD1. The CDR3 is 17 amino acids. J lost 7 bases, V lost 2 bases, and 11 bases had no gene match. The germline gives CDR1 SGHTA, CDR2 FQGTGA. Complete variable domain (other parts from reference TRBV7-3 and TRBJ2-2): GAGVSQTPSNKVTEKGKYVELRCDPISGHTALYWYRQSLGQGPEFLIYFQGTGAADDSGLPNDRFFAVRPEGSVSTLKIQRTERGDSAVYLCASSLWGTGQIGGELFFGEGSRLTVL.

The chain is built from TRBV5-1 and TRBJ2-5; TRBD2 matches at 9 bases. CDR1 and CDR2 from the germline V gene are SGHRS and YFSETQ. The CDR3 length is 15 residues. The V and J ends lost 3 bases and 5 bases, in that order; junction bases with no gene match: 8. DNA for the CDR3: TGCGCCAGCAGCTCATTTAGCGGGAGCTACGAGACCCAGTACTTC. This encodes CASSSFSGSYETQYF.

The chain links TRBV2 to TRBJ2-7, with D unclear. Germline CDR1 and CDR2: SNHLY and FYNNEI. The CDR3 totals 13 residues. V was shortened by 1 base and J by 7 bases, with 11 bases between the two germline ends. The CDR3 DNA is TGTGCCAGCAGTGAAGATATCGGTACGGAGCAGTACTTC. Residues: CASSEDIGTEQYF.

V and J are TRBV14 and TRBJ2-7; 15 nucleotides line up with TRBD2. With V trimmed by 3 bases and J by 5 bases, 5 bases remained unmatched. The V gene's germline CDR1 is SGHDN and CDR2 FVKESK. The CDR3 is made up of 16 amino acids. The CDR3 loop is CASSHGTSGRIDEQYF. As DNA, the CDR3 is TGTGCCAGCAGCCACGGGACTAGCGGGAGGATCGACGAGCAGTACTTC.

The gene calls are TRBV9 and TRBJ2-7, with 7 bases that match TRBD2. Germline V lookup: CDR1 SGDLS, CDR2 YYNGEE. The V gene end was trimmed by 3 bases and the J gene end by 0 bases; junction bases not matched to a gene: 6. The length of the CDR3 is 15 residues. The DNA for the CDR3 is TGTGCCAGCAGCGCCCACGGGAGGAGCTCCTACGAGCAGTACTTC. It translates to CASSAHGRSSYEQYF.

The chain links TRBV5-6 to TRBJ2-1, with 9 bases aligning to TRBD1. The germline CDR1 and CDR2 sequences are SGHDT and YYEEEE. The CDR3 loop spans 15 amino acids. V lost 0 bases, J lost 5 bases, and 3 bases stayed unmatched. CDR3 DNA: TGTGCCAGCAGCTTGGTGGACAGGGGAAACAATGAGCAGTTCTTC. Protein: CASSLVDRGNNEQFF.

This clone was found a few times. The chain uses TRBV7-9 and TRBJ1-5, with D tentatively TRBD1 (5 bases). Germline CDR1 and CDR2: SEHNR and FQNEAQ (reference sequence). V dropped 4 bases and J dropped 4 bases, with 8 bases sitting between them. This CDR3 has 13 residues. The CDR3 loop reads CASSWGGNQPQHF. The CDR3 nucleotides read TGTGCCAGCAGCTGGGGGGGAAATCAGCCCCAGCATTTT. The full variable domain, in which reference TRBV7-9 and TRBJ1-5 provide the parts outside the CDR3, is DTGVSQNPRHKITKRGQNVTFRCDPISEHNRLYWYRQTLGQGPEFLTYFQNEAQLEKSRLLSDRFSAERPKGSFSTLEIQRTEQGDSAMYLCASSWGGNQPQHFGDGTRLSIL.

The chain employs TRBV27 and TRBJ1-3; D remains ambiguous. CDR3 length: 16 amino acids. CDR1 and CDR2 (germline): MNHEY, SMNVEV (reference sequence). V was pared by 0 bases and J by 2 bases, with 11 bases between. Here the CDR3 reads CASSLSKAAPGNTIYF. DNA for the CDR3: TGTGCCAGCAGTTTATCTAAGGCGGCCCCTGGAAACACCATATATTTT.

CDR3 nucleotides: TGTTCTTCCGGCACTGAAGCTTTCTTT. Translation gives CSSGTEAFF. This chain links TRBV6-6 with TRBJ1-1; no definite D call. In germline, CDR1 is MNHNY, CDR2 SVGAGI (reference sequence). The CDR3 loop spans 9 amino acids.

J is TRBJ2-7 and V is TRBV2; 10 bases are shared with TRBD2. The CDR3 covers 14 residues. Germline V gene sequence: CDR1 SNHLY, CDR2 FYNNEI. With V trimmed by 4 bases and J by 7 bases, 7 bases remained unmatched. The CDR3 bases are TGTGCCAGCAGTGTGAGCGGGAGGGCCGGGGAGCAGTACTTC. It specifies CASSVSGRAGEQYF. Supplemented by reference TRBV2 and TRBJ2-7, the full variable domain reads EPEVTQTPSHQVTQMGQEVILRCVPISNHLYFYWYRQILGQKVEFLVSFYNNEISEKSEIFDDQFSVERPDGSNFTLKIRSTKLEDSAMYFCASSVSGRAGEQYFGPGTRLTVT.

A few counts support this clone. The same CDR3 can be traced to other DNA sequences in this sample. The CDR3 DNA sequence: TGTGCCAGCAGTCCCGGAGGAGGGACTGAAGCTTTCTTT. Amino acid sequence: CASSPGGGTEAFF. The genes are TRBV6-1 and TRBJ1-1; D not resolved. CDR1 is MNHNS and CDR2 is SASEGT in the germline V gene. Trimming took 5 bases from V and 5 from J, leaving 12 bases between them. This CDR3 has 13 amino acids.